The clone carrying this T cell receptor (beta chain) was seen a few times. Its antigen remains unknown. Germline loops: CDR1 LNHNV, CDR2 YYDKDF (reference sequence). The CDR3 consists of 15 residues. J lost 5 bases, V lost 0 bases, and 6 bases had no gene match. The data belong to a study of T-cell memory formation after mild COVID-19. Study findings and constraints: Contracting clones from day 15 to 85 had balanced CD4/CD8; later expanders favoured CD4+.

TCR alpha and TCR beta cDNA libraries carrying sample barcodes and UMIs were produced by 5'RACE using constant-segment primers. TCRdb re-called the 5' RACE reads through MiXCR, storing one row per CDR3 protein. Of 40,000 to 60,000 distinct CDR3 sequences in the sample, 9% to 15% were seen once. The sequenced material came from PBMCs or a T cell subset sorted from them (not recorded which). The chain recombines TRBV15 with TRBJ1-2; 7 bases line up with TRBD1. This TCR derives from a man in his late teens or twenties who had mild COVID-19 (a few samples of this study predate the infection). Cell type and time point are not known. The CDR3 DNA sequence: TGTGCCACCAGCAGAGAGACAGGGAAAAGTTATGGCTACACCTTC. Its translation is CATSRETGKSYGYTF.